One sample yielded the 11 T cell receptor beta chains listed below, sequenced in a study of blood T cell repertoires in COVID-19 (TCRdb year 2020). Receptor libraries were prepared by the immunoSEQ multiplex PCR assay. TCRdb obtained this table from immuneACCESS and retained in-frame rearrangements with V and J assigned. These tables miss some clones; where compared with another copy, unresolved V genes account for less than half of the shortfall, and the remainder is unexplained. The sample yields some 290,000 clones; roughly 90% were counted once. The top ten clonotypes cover roughly a tenth of the sample. The sample was PBMCs or T cells enriched from blood (not recorded which). These receptors were taken from a woman aged 25-40 years who had recovered from COVID-19.

The V gene is TRBV15, the J gene TRBJ2-2, with 7 bases matching TRBD1. J lost 3 bases, V lost 8 bases, and 12 bases had no gene match. The CDR3 runs to 16 residues. Looked up from germline, CDR1 is LNHNV and CDR2 is YYDKDF (reference sequence). The CDR3 sequence: CATPPSDRADTGELFF. The CDR3 DNA is TGTGCCACCCCTCCGAGCGACAGGGCCGACACCGGGGAGCTGTTTTTT. The complete variable domain, with remaining parts taken from reference TRBV15 and TRBJ2-2, reads DAMVIQNPRYQVTQFGKPVTLSCSQTLNHNVMYWYQQKSSQAPKLLFHYYDKDFNNEADTPDNFQSRRPNTSFCFLDIRSPGLGDTAMYLCATPPSDRADTGELFFGEGSRLTVL.

The chain has TRBV29-1 and TRBJ1-2, with a possible D match to TRBD1 (5 bases). CDR1 and CDR2 from the germline V gene are SQVTM and ANQGSEA. The CDR3 extends over 12 amino acids. V shed 5 bases and J shed 0 bases, with 7 bases lying between them. The CDR3 nucleotides read TGCAGCGTTCCCAGGGCTAACTATGGCTACACCTTC. As protein: CSVPRANYGYTF.

The chain employs TRBV28 and TRBJ1-3, with TRBD1 identical over 12 bases. The V gene's germline CDR1 is MDHEN and CDR2 SYDVKM. The CDR3 covers 15 residues. V dropped 6 bases and J dropped 4; count of bases not matched to a gene: 4. CDR3 nucleotide sequence: TGTGCCAGCAGGGGGACAGGGGGCTTGGGAAACACCATATATTTT. It encodes CASRGTGGLGNTIYF.

The chain employs TRBV5-1 and TRBJ2-7, with a possible D match to TRBD2 (5 bases). The CDR3 runs to 15 residues. V was trimmed by 4 bases and J by 1 base, leaving 15 bases between them. Germline CDR1 and CDR2: SGHRS and YFSETQ. Here the CDR3 reads CASSVTVGISYEQYF. CDR3 DNA sequence: TGCGCCAGCAGCGTTACGGTCGGGATTTCCTACGAGCAGTACTTC.

The genes are TRBV29-1 and TRBJ1-2; TRBD1 agrees at 7 bases. The germline V gene encodes CDR1 SQVTM and CDR2 ANQGSEA. This CDR3 is 13 amino acids long. J lost 4 bases, V lost 4 bases, and 6 bases had no gene match. The CDR3 coding sequence is TGCAGCGTTGTAACGGGACAGCGCTATGGCTACACCTTC. Its protein product is CSVVTGQRYGYTF.

CDR3 bases: TGTGCCATCCTGGGCGGGAGGGCCTCAGATACGCAGTATTTT. The encoded protein is CAILGGRASDTQYF. The V call is TRBV6-6, the J call TRBJ2-3; 9 bases are shared with TRBD2. The germline CDR1 and CDR2 sequences are MNHNY and SVGAGI (reference sequence). V gave up 10 bases and J gave up 4 bases; unmatched junction bases: 9. The CDR3 consists of 14 residues.

This clone was detected only once. CDR3 nucleotide sequence: TGTGCCAGCACAACGACAGGGGGCGGTGTGCGTGGCTACACCTTC. Its translation: CASTTTGGGVRGYTF. The chain joins TRBV27 to TRBJ1-2; 10 bases are shared with TRBD1. CDR3 length: 15 residues. With V trimmed by 7 bases and J by 7 bases, 12 bases remained unmatched. In germline, CDR1 is MNHEY, CDR2 SMNVEV (reference sequence).

V gene TRBV19 combines with J gene TRBJ2-1, with 7 nucleotides matching TRBD1. The trim removed 9 bases at V and 10 bases at J, leaving 15 bases unmatched. CDR3 length equals 14 residues. Per germline, CDR1 LNHDA and CDR2 SQIVND (reference sequence). The CDR3 region has the DNA TGTGCCAGCCAGACAGGGTTACTGGCAAACGAGCAGTTCTTC. Translating gives CASQTGLLANEQFF.

V gene TRBV19 combines with J gene TRBJ2-1; 9 positions match TRBD1. With V trimmed by 4 bases and J by 8 bases, 15 bases remained unmatched. Germline CDR1 and CDR2: LNHDA and SQIVND (reference sequence). This CDR3 comprises 17 residues. The CDR3 is CASSKSGTGIGLDEQFF. The CDR3 nucleotides read TGTGCCAGTAGTAAATCAGGGACAGGGATTGGTTTGGATGAGCAGTTCTTC.

This chain connects TRBV4-1 to TRBJ1-4; no firm D call. This CDR3 has 11 residues. Trimming removed 7 bases at V and 7 bases at J, with 7 bases between. Germline CDR1 MGHRA, CDR2 YSYEKL. CDR3 loop: CASNSGEKLFF. The CDR3 DNA is TGCGCCAGCAATTCGGGTGAAAAACTGTTTTTT.

This clone was seen a single time. J is TRBJ2-1 and V is TRBV27; D uncertain. V gave up 3 bases and J gave up 5 bases, with 5 bases separating them. Looked up from germline, CDR1 is MNHEY and CDR2 is SMNVEV (reference sequence). This CDR3 has 12 residues. The CDR3 spells CASSFLDNEQFF. The CDR3 region has the DNA TGTGCCAGCAGTTTTTTAGACAATGAGCAGTTCTTC.